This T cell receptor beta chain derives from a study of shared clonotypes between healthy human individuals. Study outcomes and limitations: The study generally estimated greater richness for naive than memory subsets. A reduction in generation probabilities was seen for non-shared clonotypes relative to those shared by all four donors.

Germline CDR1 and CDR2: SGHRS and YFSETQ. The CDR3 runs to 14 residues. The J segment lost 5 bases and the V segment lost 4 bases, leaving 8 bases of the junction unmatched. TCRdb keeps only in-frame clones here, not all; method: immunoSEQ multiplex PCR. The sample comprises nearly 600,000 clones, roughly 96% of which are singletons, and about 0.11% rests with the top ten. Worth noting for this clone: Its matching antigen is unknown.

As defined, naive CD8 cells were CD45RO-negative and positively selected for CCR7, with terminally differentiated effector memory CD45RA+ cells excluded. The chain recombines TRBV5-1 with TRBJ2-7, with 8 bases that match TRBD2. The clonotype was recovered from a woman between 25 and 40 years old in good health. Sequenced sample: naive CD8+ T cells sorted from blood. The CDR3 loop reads CASSLGSGNNEQYF. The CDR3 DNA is TGCGCCAGCAGCCTGGGTAGCGGGAATAACGAGCAGTACTTC.